Listed here are 27 T cell receptor beta chains from one sample, sequenced in a study of blood T cell repertoires in COVID-19. Using immunoSEQ multiplex PCR, the repertoire was profiled, and TCRdb retains in-frame clones only, with some absent. This table has some 300,000 clones, about 87% appearing once. Material: peripheral blood. These TCRs come from a woman aged 30 to 39 who had recovered from COVID-19.

The rearrangement uses TRBV28 and TRBJ2-7; 9 bases line up with TRBD1. CDR1 and CDR2 from the germline V gene are MDHEN and SYDVKM. V lost 4 bases and J lost 3; bases outside the gene matches: 7. This CDR3 is 15 amino acids long. The CDR3 nucleotides read TGTGCCAGCAGTTCCGGACAGGGGTGGTTCTACGAGCAGTACTTC. Protein: CASSSGQGWFYEQYF.

The genes are TRBV5-1 and TRBJ1-4, with 8 positions matching TRBD1. The CDR3 totals 15 residues. V shed 3 bases and J 5 bases; nucleotides not matched to a gene: 6. Germline loops: CDR1 SGHRS, CDR2 YFSETQ. This CDR3 is CASSSGTGLNEKLFF. As DNA, the CDR3 is TGCGCCAGCAGCTCTGGGACAGGACTAAATGAAAAACTGTTTTTT.

The V call is TRBV5-6, the J call TRBJ2-3; D possibly corresponds to TRBD1 (6 bases). This CDR3 is 14 amino acids long. Germline V gene lookup returns CDR1 SGHDT and CDR2 YYEEEE. Trimming took 4 bases from V and 2 from J, leaving 11 bases between them. The CDR3 bases are TGTGCCAGCAGCGTGGACAGATACACAGATACGCAGTATTTT. Its translation: CASSVDRYTDTQYF. The full variable domain, its missing parts supplied by reference TRBV5-6 and TRBJ2-3, is DAGVTQSPTHLIKTRGQQVTLRCSPKSGHDTVSWYQQALGQGPQFIFQYYEEEERQRGNFPDRFSGHQFPNYSSELNVNALLLGDSALYLCASSVDRYTDTQYFGPGTRLTVL.

V gene TRBV14 combines with J gene TRBJ1-1; D is ambiguous. CDR1 is SGHDN and CDR2 is FVKESK in the germline V gene. CDR3 size: 16 residues. Trimming removed 0 bases from V and 3 bases from J, with 14 bases in between. The CDR3 nucleotides read TGTGCCAGCAGCCAAGAGCGGTTGGGAGTCTACACTGAAGCTTTCTTT. The encoded protein is CASSQERLGVYTEAFF.

The gene calls are TRBV5-1 and TRBJ1-5, with a possible D match to TRBD1 (5 bases). V gave up 4 bases and J gave up 0 bases, with 17 bases separating them. Germline lookup yields CDR1 SGHRS and CDR2 YFSETQ. This CDR3 contains 17 residues. In DNA form, the CDR3 reads TGCGCCAGCAGCCTATATCCACAGGTTGCTAGCAATCAGCCCCAGCATTTT. This gives the protein CASSLYPQVASNQPQHF.

CDR3 nucleotide sequence: TGTGCCAGCAGCAGGGGGTTGGAGACCCAGTACTTC. Translating it yields CASSRGLETQYF. The chain joins TRBV6-6 to TRBJ2-5; TRBD1 agrees at 7 bases. Trimming cost V 6 bases and J 5 bases; bases outside gene matches: 3. Germline CDR1 MNHNY, CDR2 SVGAGI (reference sequence). This CDR3 has 12 residues.

The J gene is TRBJ1-1, the V gene TRBV7-3; possibly TRBD1 for D (6 bases). Trimming cost V 2 bases and J 1 base, with 8 bases left between them. The CDR3 totals 14 residues. Germline CDR1 and CDR2: SGHTA and FQGTGA. The CDR3 DNA sequence: TGTGCCAGCAGCTTACCAGGGGCGAACACTGAAGCTTTCTTT. Protein sequence: CASSLPGANTEAFF.

This chain uses TRBV6-1 with TRBJ1-5; 12 nucleotides align to TRBD1. This CDR3 has 16 residues. V was pared by 0 bases and J by 5 bases, with 2 bases of the junction left unmatched. Per germline, CDR1 MNHNS and CDR2 SASEGT. The CDR3 DNA follows: TGTGCCAGCAGTGAAGCCGGGACAGGGGGCTATCAGCCCCAGCATTTT. Translation: CASSEAGTGGYQPQHF.

The DNA of the CDR3 is TGTGCCAGCAGTTACAGGCCTACTGAAGCTTTCTTT. This encodes CASSYRPTEAFF. The genes are TRBV28 and TRBJ1-1, with a weak D call TRBD1 (5 bases). Germline CDR1 is MDHEN and CDR2 is SYDVKM. V lost 4 bases and J lost 5, with 8 bases in between. The CDR3 spans 12 residues.

The chain combines TRBV7-8 with TRBJ2-1; 9 bases are shared with TRBD1. The V gene end was trimmed by 5 bases and the J gene end by 8 bases; junction bases not matched to a gene: 7. The CDR3 consists of 14 residues. CDR1 is SGHVS, CDR2 FQNEAQ, per germline. The CDR3 loop reads CASSQRTGDDEQFF. The CDR3, as DNA: TGTGCCAGCAGCCAACGGACAGGGGACGATGAGCAGTTCTTC.

V and J are TRBV12-5 and TRBJ2-5, with D perhaps TRBD2 (5 bases). V lost 2 bases and J 3 bases, leaving 10 bases between the germline ends. Germline lookup yields CDR1 LGHNT and CDR2 FRNRAP. The CDR3 is 14 amino acids. CDR3 sequence (DNA): TGTGCTAGTGGTTTGTCGGGGAGCGAAGAGACCCAGTACTTC. Its translation is CASGLSGSEETQYF.

The chain uses TRBV19 and TRBJ2-1, with 14 positions matching TRBD2. Unmatched junction bases numbered 8, after V lost 5 bases and J lost 5 bases. Germline CDR1 LNHDA, CDR2 SQIVND (reference sequence). The CDR3 has 17 residues. DNA for the CDR3: TGTGCCAGTAGTTTCGGTGGGACTAGCGGGGGAGACAATGAGCAGTTCTTC. Amino acids: CASSFGGTSGGDNEQFF.

This chain links TRBV20-1 with TRBJ1-5, with 8 bases fitting TRBD1. The germline V gene has CDR1 DFQATT and CDR2 SNEGSKA (reference sequence). Trimming at V came to 3 bases and at J to 0 bases, leaving 4 bases not matched to a gene. This CDR3 region has 15 residues. In DNA, the CDR3 is TGCAGTGCTAGTTCAGGGGGCGATAGCAATCAGCCCCAGCATTTT. It is translated as CSASSGGDSNQPQHF.

The chain joins TRBV30 to TRBJ1-3; weak D call: TRBD1 (5 bases). Germline-derived CDR1 and CDR2 are GTSNPN and SVGIG (reference sequence). The CDR3 contains 15 residues. Trimming took off 4 bases at V and 4 bases at J, with 17 bases between the two ends. The DNA of the CDR3 is TGTGCCTGGATTTTCCGGAGGGGAAAGGGAAACACCATATATTTT. This sequence encodes CAWIFRRGKGNTIYF.

The chain is built from TRBV27 and TRBJ1-3; 10 bases agree with TRBD1. The V gene end was trimmed by 7 bases and the J gene end by 0 bases; junction bases not matched to a gene: 9. The germline gives CDR1 MNHEY, CDR2 SMNVEV (reference sequence). The CDR3 has 17 amino acids. In DNA, the CDR3 is TGTGCCAGCACCCTAGGGACAGGGGCCTTCTCTGGAAACACCATATATTTT. As protein: CASTLGTGAFSGNTIYF.

This sequence joins TRBV11-2 and TRBJ2-5, with 9 positions matching TRBD1. Germline loops: CDR1 SGHAT, CDR2 FQNNGV. With 4 bases clipped from V and 1 base from J, the junction kept 1 base outside the gene matches. The CDR3 extends over 14 amino acids. Here the CDR3 DNA reads TGTGCCAGCAGCTCGGGACAGGGCCAAGAGACCCAGTACTTC. Protein sequence: CASSSGQGQETQYF.

The chain links TRBV27 to TRBJ1-1, with D hard to call. V lost 5 bases to trimming and J lost 1 base, with 11 bases between them. This CDR3 spans 14 amino acids. Germline V gene data show CDR1 as MNHEY and CDR2 as SMNVEV (reference sequence). CDR3 amino acids: CASSPLSWNTEAFF. The CDR3 region has the DNA TGTGCCAGCAGTCCCCTCAGTTGGAACACTGAAGCTTTCTTT.

The rearrangement joins TRBV4-2 to TRBJ1-2; the match to TRBD1 covers 9 bases. After removal of 0 bases from V and 0 bases from J, the junction contained 2 bases not matched to a gene. Per the germline V gene, CDR1 is LGHNA and CDR2 is YNFKEQ. The CDR3 totals 16 residues. Here the CDR3 reads CASSQEGTGSNYGYTF. The CDR3 DNA reads as TGTGCCAGCAGCCAAGAGGGGACAGGGTCTAACTATGGCTACACCTTC.

The chain links TRBV9 to TRBJ2-1, with TRBD2 identical over 7 bases. CDR3 length equals 14 residues. The trim removed 3 bases at V and 3 bases at J, leaving 3 bases unmatched. CDR1 is SGDLS, CDR2 YYNGEE, per germline. The DNA of the CDR3 is TGTGCCAGCAGCGGCCGGGACTACTACAATGAGCAGTTCTTC. Its translation is CASSGRDYYNEQFF. Variable domain in full (rest from reference TRBV9 and TRBJ2-1): DSGVTQTPKHLITATGQRVTLRCSPRSGDLSVYWYQQSLDQGLQFLIQYYNGEERAKGNILERFSAQQFPDLHSELNLSSLELGDSALYFCASSGRDYYNEQFFGPGTRLTVL.

The chain recombines TRBV14 with TRBJ2-1; TRBD1 aligns across 10 bases. CDR3 length: 15 residues. V shed 4 bases and J 9 bases; nucleotides not matched to a gene: 9. Germline V CDR1 and CDR2: SGHDN, FVKESK. The CDR3 DNA sequence: TGTGCCAGCAGCCTATGGGACAGGGGATCATTTGAGCAGTTCTTC. This translates into CASSLWDRGSFEQFF.

The J gene is TRBJ2-5, the V gene TRBV7-2; 7 nucleotides line up with TRBD1. The ends lost 3 bases at V and 2 bases at J; junction bases unmatched: 3. Looked up from germline, CDR1 is SGHTA and CDR2 is FQGNSA. The CDR3 runs 14 residues. CDR3 bases: TGTGCCAGCAGCTTGTACAGGGGTCAAGAGACCCAGTACTTC. As protein: CASSLYRGQETQYF.

The V gene is TRBV18, the J gene TRBJ2-1, with D perhaps TRBD2 (6 bases). V lost 0 bases and J lost 9, with 6 bases in between. Germline V gene lookup returns CDR1 KGHSH and CDR2 LQKENI. This CDR3 contains 12 residues. CDR3 nucleotides: TGTGCCAGCTCACCACCGGGGGGTGAGCAGTTCTTC. This codes for CASSPPGGEQFF.

The chain employs TRBV3-1 (or the pseudogene TRBV3-2) and TRBJ1-2; 10 positions match TRBD1. CDR3 length equals 20 residues. V was pared by 1 base and J by 3 bases, with 17 bases of the junction left unmatched. The V gene's germline CDR1 is LGHDT and CDR2 YNNKEL (reference sequence). The CDR3 is CASSQVSGVSVDRGDYGYTF. The CDR3 region has the DNA TGTGCCAGCAGCCAAGTCAGCGGAGTCAGCGTGGACAGGGGGGACTATGGCTACACCTTC.

The chain employs TRBV6-5 and TRBJ2-4, with D possibly TRBD1 on 6 matching bases. The V gene lost 3 bases and the J gene lost 6 bases, with 9 bases spanning the gap. From germline, CDR1 is MNHEY and CDR2 SVGAGI. The CDR3 covers 13 residues. In DNA, the CDR3 is TGTGCCAGCAGTTATAGCAGGGGAAACATTCAGTACTTC. Translated, it gives CASSYSRGNIQYF.

The rearrangement links TRBV5-6 to TRBJ1-1, with no clear D. Germline V gives CDR1 SGHDT, CDR2 YYEEEE. There are 14 residues in the CDR3. Trimming removed 4 bases from V and 0 bases from J, with 10 bases in between. Here the CDR3 reads CASSQRAVNTEAFF. CDR3 coding DNA: TGTGCCAGCAGCCAGAGGGCGGTGAACACTGAAGCTTTCTTT.

This chain joins TRBV27 and TRBJ2-7; 12 nucleotides match TRBD1. Germline V gene data show CDR1 as MNHEY and CDR2 as SMNVEV (reference sequence). This CDR3 contains 13 residues. V lost 9 bases, J lost 9 bases, and 9 bases stayed unmatched. As DNA, the CDR3 is TGTGCCAGACCCGGGACAGGGGGCTTCGGGCAGTACTTC. The encoded protein is CARPGTGGFGQYF.

The rearrangement uses TRBV19 and TRBJ1-5; unclear D gene. This CDR3 spans 14 amino acids. Trimming stripped 3 bases from V and 3 bases from J, with 9 bases between. Germline CDR1 LNHDA, CDR2 SQIVND (reference sequence). The CDR3 bases are TGTGCCAGTAGTATCCTTCAGATCAATCAGCCCCAGCATTTT. It translates to CASSILQINQPQHF.